The 32 T cell receptor beta chains below were found in one sample sequenced in a study of long-term antiretroviral therapy in people with HIV. The authors ran the immunoSEQ assay, v3.0, at survey level. The data were produced by immunoSEQ multiplex PCR, yet TCRdb's version contains in-frame clones alone and is incomplete. There are more than 11,000 clones in the sample; about 82% occur only once, and about a sixth lies in the top ten. The sample was unsorted PBMCs, taken 1.8 years before starting antiretroviral therapy. The source is a middle-aged woman with HIV.

This clone was seen a single time. The chain combines TRBV5-4 with TRBJ2-4; no clear D. V lost 4 bases and J lost 2, with 10 bases in between. The V gene's germline CDR1 is SGHNT and CDR2 YYREEE (reference sequence). This CDR3 comprises 14 residues. Here the CDR3 DNA reads TGTGCCAGCAGCGCGAGATCGACCAAAAACATTCAGTACTTC. Its translation is CASSARSTKNIQYF. The whole variable domain, remainder taken from reference TRBV5-4 and TRBJ2-4, is ETGVTQSPTHLIKTRGQQVTLRCSSQSGHNTVSWYQQALGQGPQFIFQYYREEENGRGNFPPRFSGLQFPNYSSELNVNALELDDSALYLCASSARSTKNIQYFGAGTRLSVL.

This rearrangement joins TRBV29-1 to TRBJ2-5, with 9 bases that match TRBD2. Trimming at V came to 4 bases and at J to 4 bases, leaving 4 bases not matched to a gene. This CDR3 is built from 13 residues. CDR1 SQVTM and CDR2 ANQGSEA come from the germline V gene. This CDR3 is CSVGGAGGETQYF. The CDR3, as DNA: TGCAGCGTTGGGGGAGCGGGAGGAGAGACCCAGTACTTC.

V usage is TRBV27 and J usage is TRBJ2-7; 10 bases align to TRBD2. With V trimmed by 8 bases and J by 3 bases, 7 bases remained unmatched. This CDR3 has 14 amino acids. Germline CDR1 MNHEY, CDR2 SMNVEV (reference sequence). The DNA for the CDR3 is TGTGCCAGCTCTGAGCGGGAGGGCCTCTACGAGCAGTACTTC. Translation: CASSEREGLYEQYF.

The gene calls are TRBV15 and TRBJ2-1; tentatively, D is TRBD1 or TRBD2 (5 bases each). Trimming removed 4 bases from V and 7 bases from J, with 14 bases in between. CDR1 LNHNV and CDR2 YYDKDF come from the germline V gene (reference sequence). The CDR3 is 14 amino acids. This CDR3 is CATSTRDGLNEQFF. The CDR3 bases are TGTGCCACCAGCACCCGGGACGGGCTAAATGAGCAGTTCTTC.

The chain recombines TRBV27 with TRBJ2-3; TRBD2 matches at 10 bases. Germline CDR1 and CDR2: MNHEY and SMNVEV (reference sequence). Unmatched junction bases numbered 8, after V lost 4 bases and J lost 4 bases. The CDR3 length is 16 residues. CDR3 in DNA: TGTGCCAGCAGTTCCCGGCTAGCGGGAGTTGCAGATACGCAGTATTTT. Translation gives CASSSRLAGVADTQYF.

This chain uses TRBV5-1 with TRBJ2-5; D possibly corresponds to TRBD1 (5 bases). V dropped 2 bases and J dropped 2 bases, with 10 bases sitting between them. CDR1 is SGHRS and CDR2 is YFSETQ in the germline V gene. The CDR3 totals 14 residues. This chain's CDR3 is CASSFQGNQETQYF. For the CDR3, the DNA is TGCGCCAGCAGCTTCCAGGGTAATCAAGAGACCCAGTACTTC.

This chain connects TRBV29-1 to TRBJ1-3; the D is unclear. V was pared by 3 bases and J by 1 base, with 7 bases between. Germline CDR1 is SQVTM and CDR2 is ANQGSEA. The CDR3 length is 13 residues. CDR3 DNA: TGCAGCGTTGACAGTGGGTCTGGAAACACCATATATTTT. Encoded protein: CSVDSGSGNTIYF.

There are a few counts of this clone. The genes are TRBV27 and TRBJ1-2; D perhaps matches TRBD1 (6 bases). V was shortened by 4 bases and J by 2 bases, with 11 bases between the two germline ends. CDR3 length equals 14 residues. From germline, CDR1 is MNHEY and CDR2 SMNVEV (reference sequence). The CDR3 sequence: CASSSGGQNYGYTF. For the CDR3, the DNA is TGTGCCAGCAGTTCAGGAGGACAGAACTATGGCTACACCTTC.

The rearrangement joins TRBV5-1 to TRBJ2-1; TRBD2 matches 10 bases. Trimming took 2 bases from V and 8 from J; bases not matched to a gene: 4. The CDR3 loop spans 14 amino acids. The germline gives CDR1 SGHRS, CDR2 YFSETQ. The CDR3 DNA follows: TGCGCCAGCAGCTTAAGCGGGAGGGCAGATGAGCAGTTCTTC. Translating gives CASSLSGRADEQFF.

V is TRBV4-1 and J is TRBJ2-7; 13 bases line up with TRBD2. Germline CDR1 and CDR2: MGHRA and YSYEKL. V shed 4 bases and J 4 bases; nucleotides not matched to a gene: 7. The CDR3 extends over 16 amino acids. This CDR3 reads CASSPGTSGKIYEQYF. The CDR3, as DNA: TGCGCCAGCAGCCCAGGGACTAGCGGGAAGATATACGAGCAGTACTTC.

This clone was observed a single time. The chain couples TRBV11-3 to TRBJ2-5; D could derive from TRBD1 or TRBD2 (5 bases each). Trimming left V 3 bases short and J 5 bases short, with 10 bases between. Germline values: CDR1 SGHNT, CDR2 YENEEA. The CDR3 runs to 13 residues. The CDR3 coding sequence is TGTGCCAGCAGCTTCGGGGACGCGGAGACCCAGTACTTC. Protein: CASSFGDAETQYF.

CDR3: CASSLVGGGPSSYNEQFF. CDR3 DNA sequence: TGTGCCAGCAGCCTCGTTGGGGGAGGACCCAGCTCCTACAATGAGCAGTTCTTC. The V gene is TRBV11-3, the J gene TRBJ2-1; TRBD2 is a possible D gene (6 bases). CDR3 length: 18 residues. Trimming left V 5 bases short and J 0 bases short, with 20 bases between. Looked up from germline, CDR1 is SGHNT and CDR2 is YENEEA.

V gene TRBV13 combines with J gene TRBJ2-3; no definite D call. V dropped 1 base and J dropped 4 bases, with 3 bases sitting between them. This CDR3 comprises 12 residues. CDR1 PRHDT and CDR2 FYEKMQ come from the germline V gene (reference sequence). The CDR3 DNA reads TGTGCCAGCAGCTTAGCCCCAGATACGCAGTATTTT. Amino acid sequence: CASSLAPDTQYF.

This chain connects TRBV19 to TRBJ2-2; possibly TRBD1 for D (6 bases). Per the germline V gene, CDR1 is LNHDA and CDR2 is SQIVND (reference sequence). Trimming took off 5 bases at V and 4 bases at J, with 11 bases between the two ends. CDR3 length equals 14 residues. CDR3 sequence reads: CASSLAGATGELFF. The CDR3 nucleotides are TGTGCCAGTAGTTTGGCAGGGGCCACCGGGGAGCTGTTTTTT.

CDR3 region: CASSFRLAGNEQYF. Here the CDR3 DNA reads TGTGCCAGCAGTTTCCGGCTAGCGGGAAACGAGCAGTACTTC. The chain has TRBV27 and TRBJ2-7; 9 bases align to TRBD2. Germline V gene data show CDR1 as MNHEY and CDR2 as SMNVEV (reference sequence). This CDR3 is 14 amino acids long. The junction had 5 bases not matched to a gene; V was cut back by 3 bases and J by 5 bases.

The genes are TRBV5-6 and TRBJ1-1; maybe TRBD1 (6 bases). CDR1 is SGHDT and CDR2 is YYEEEE in the germline V gene. Trimming pared 0 bases from V and 4 bases from J, leaving 19 bases between. There are 17 residues in the CDR3. The DNA for the CDR3 is TGTGCCAGCAGCTTGGAAATCGGGGGGGCCGGGGGCACTGAAGCTTTCTTT. This gives the protein CASSLEIGGAGGTEAFF.

The chain has TRBV10-3 and TRBJ2-7, with D maybe TRBD1 (6 bases). This CDR3 is 14 amino acids long. Per germline, CDR1 ENHRY and CDR2 SYGVKD. V lost 6 bases and J 6 bases, leaving 18 bases between the germline ends. CDR3 amino acids: CAIRRQAPGSEQYF. In DNA form, the CDR3 reads TGTGCCATCAGGCGACAGGCCCCTGGGTCCGAGCAGTACTTC.

The chain recombines TRBV2 with TRBJ1-4; no firm D call. This CDR3 has 14 residues. The germline V and J ends were trimmed by 1 base and 3 bases, with 6 bases remaining between them. Germline CDR1 and CDR2: SNHLY and FYNNEI. The CDR3 loop reads CASSEGDSNEKLFF. CDR3 DNA sequence: TGTGCCAGCAGTGAAGGGGATTCTAATGAAAAACTGTTTTTT.

This clone was seen a handful of times. This chain joins TRBV7-9 and TRBJ1-5; no clear D gene. The CDR3 runs to 13 residues. Trimming took 2 bases from V and 2 from J, leaving 4 bases between them. CDR1 and CDR2 from the germline V gene are SEHNR and FQNEAQ (reference sequence). The CDR3 DNA reads TGTGCCAGCAGCTTAATGGGCAATCAGCCCCAGCATTTT. This encodes CASSLMGNQPQHF.

V gene TRBV7-2 combines with J gene TRBJ2-2; 7 bases map to TRBD2. V trimming: 1 base; J trimming: 6 bases; junction bases outside the gene matches: 5. Germline CDR1 SGHTA, CDR2 FQGNSA. The CDR3 is 15 amino acids. DNA for the CDR3: TGTGCCAGCAGCTTAGGGATGGCGGGGGCCGGGGAGCTGTTTTTT. This codes for CASSLGMAGAGELFF.

This clone was recorded only once. The V call is TRBV7-9, the J call TRBJ2-7, with 8 bases that match TRBD1. Germline V gene sequence: CDR1 SEHNR, CDR2 FQNEAQ (reference sequence). Germline trimming cut 5 bases from V and 3 bases from J; bases unmatched to any gene: 12. The CDR3 covers 16 residues. In nucleotides, the CDR3 is TGTGCCAGCAGCAGCCCTGGGACAGGACAAATCTACGAGCAGTACTTC. As protein: CASSSPGTGQIYEQYF.

The chain recombines TRBV7-2 with TRBJ2-3; D unclear. The CDR3 has 12 residues. V lost 3 bases and J 3 bases, leaving 4 bases between the germline ends. Germline V lookup: CDR1 SGHTA, CDR2 FQGNSA. The CDR3 region has the DNA TGTGCCAGCAGCTTGTATACAGATACGCAGTATTTT. It is translated as CASSLYTDTQYF.

The chain is built from TRBV6-1 and TRBJ1-2; D gene uncertain. CDR1 MNHNS and CDR2 SASEGT come from the germline V gene. V lost 6 bases and J 6 bases, leaving 5 bases between the germline ends. This CDR3 comprises 10 residues. CDR3 loop: CASRRDGYTF. CDR3 in DNA: TGTGCCAGCAGAAGGGATGGCTACACCTTC.

The genes are TRBV9 and TRBJ2-7; unclear D gene. The ends were cut back, 3 bases at V and 2 bases at J, with 12 bases in the middle. Looked up from germline, CDR1 is SGDLS and CDR2 is YYNGEE. The length of the CDR3 is 14 residues. The CDR3 spells CASSGQDPAYEQYF. The CDR3 bases are TGTGCCAGCAGCGGACAAGACCCGGCCTACGAGCAGTACTTC.

The V and J genes are TRBV5-4 and TRBJ2-1; D remains ambiguous. The CDR3 consists of 12 residues. With 0 bases removed from V and 7 bases from J, the gap between germline ends came to 5 bases. Germline-derived CDR1 and CDR2 are SGHNT and YYREEE (reference sequence). CDR3 bases: TGTGCCAGCAGCTTGGCCAAGAATGAGCAGTTCTTC. Its protein is CASSLAKNEQFF.

The chain couples TRBV7-4 to TRBJ2-1; D perhaps matches TRBD2 (6 bases). The ends were cut back, 3 bases at V and 0 bases at J, with 12 bases in the middle. The germline gives CDR1 SGHVT, CDR2 SQSDAQ. The CDR3 consists of 16 residues. The CDR3 region has the DNA TGTGCCAGCAGCTTCCTAAGGGACTCCTCCTACAATGAGCAGTTCTTC. Its translation: CASSFLRDSSYNEQFF.

This chain joins TRBV10-3 and TRBJ2-3, with 7 bases fitting TRBD2. The V gene end was trimmed by 3 bases and the J gene end by 1 base; junction bases not matched to a gene: 4. Germline V lookup: CDR1 ENHRY, CDR2 SYGVKD. This CDR3 contains 15 residues. The CDR3: CAISDGREGTDTQYF. The DNA for the CDR3 is TGTGCCATCAGTGACGGCCGGGAGGGCACAGATACGCAGTATTTT.

This clone is categorized as medium-sized. V gene TRBV6-5 combines with J gene TRBJ1-2; no clear D. Looked up from germline, CDR1 is MNHEY and CDR2 is SVGAGI. Between the trimmed V and J ends, which lost 2 bases and 10 bases, there was a span of 14 bases. The length of the CDR3 is 13 residues. DNA for the CDR3: TGTGCCAGCAGTTACAGTTCGGAGTCATACTACACCTTC. Translating it yields CASSYSSESYYTF.

This clone was counted once. The V gene is TRBV6-6, the J gene TRBJ1-2; 10 positions agree with TRBD1. This CDR3 is built from 15 residues. V was pared by 2 bases and J by 0 bases, with 0 bases of the junction left unmatched. Germline V gives CDR1 MNHNY, CDR2 SVGAGI (reference sequence). CDR3 in amino acids: CASSYGTGANYGYTF. For the CDR3, the DNA is TGTGCCAGCAGTTACGGGACAGGGGCTAACTATGGCTACACCTTC.

The chain employs TRBV9 and TRBJ1-1; D is possibly TRBD1 (6 bases). This CDR3 contains 13 residues. Trimming took off 2 bases at V and 11 bases at J, with 16 bases between the two ends. Germline V gene data show CDR1 as SGDLS and CDR2 as YYNGEE. CDR3 nucleotides: TGTGCCAGCAGCGTGGACAGAGGGGGGGACGCTTTCTTT. It translates to CASSVDRGGDAFF.

The rearrangement uses TRBV7-8 and TRBJ1-3; 7 nucleotides align to TRBD1. The CDR3 loop spans 13 amino acids. V was clipped by 7 bases and J by 2 bases; unmatched bases: 2. Germline loops: CDR1 SGHVS, CDR2 FQNEAQ. CDR3 in DNA: TGTGCCAGCAAAACAGGGGCTGGAAACACCATATATTTT. Residues: CASKTGAGNTIYF.

V and J are TRBV11-2 and TRBJ2-7; a weak D match, TRBD1 (6 bases). V was trimmed by 4 bases and J by 3 bases, leaving 13 bases between them. The CDR3 is made up of 14 amino acids. Germline-derived CDR1 and CDR2 are SGHAT and FQNNGV. The CDR3 spells CASSSLDSFYEQYF. As DNA, the CDR3 is TGTGCCAGCAGCTCCCTGGACAGTTTCTACGAGCAGTACTTC.